These 12 T cell receptor beta chains were all obtained from the same sample, sequenced in a study of shared clonotypes between healthy human individuals. This table comes from immunoSEQ multiplex PCR, and its TCRdb copy is limited to in-frame clones, with some not included. Counted here are around 550,000 clones, roughly 95% occurring once; the ten biggest clones make up approximately 0.062%. Source material: naive CD4+ T cells sorted from blood. Subset given: CD45RA+ positively selected. The receptors originated from a woman in her 30s in good health.

The chain couples TRBV19 to TRBJ2-2; D ambiguous. The CDR3 has 16 residues. Germline V gene data show CDR1 as LNHDA and CDR2 as SQIVND (reference sequence). The V end lost 4 bases, the J end lost 0 bases, and 12 bases lay between the germline ends. CDR3 sequence (DNA): TGTGCCAGTAGTAGATCCGTCAACTCGAACACCGGGGAGCTGTTTTTT. It translates to CASSRSVNSNTGELFF.

This chain uses TRBV11-2 with TRBJ1-5; TRBD1 matches 9 bases. Germline trimming cut 4 bases from V and 3 bases from J; bases unmatched to any gene: 4. CDR1 and CDR2 (germline): SGHAT, FQNNGV. The CDR3 totals 15 residues. The CDR3 DNA follows: TGTGCCAGCAGCTCCGGGACAGGGTCCAATCAGCCCCAGCATTTT. Its protein is CASSSGTGSNQPQHF.

The V call is TRBV10-1, the J call TRBJ2-7, with D possibly matching TRBD2 (5 bases). There are 15 residues in the CDR3. Trimming cost V 0 bases and J 6 bases, with 15 bases left between them. Germline CDR1 reads WNHNN; CDR2 reads SYGVQD (reference sequence). CDR3 loop: CASSESALPGSEQYF. The CDR3 bases are TGCGCCAGCAGTGAGTCCGCGCTCCCGGGGTCCGAGCAGTACTTC.

The rearrangement joins TRBV21-1 to TRBJ1-4. TRBV21-1 is a known pseudogene. The CDR3 is 15 amino acids. The CDR3 sequence: CASSPGPREGEKLFF. CDR3 in DNA: TGTGCCAGCAGCCCTGGGCCCAGGGAGGGTGAAAAACTGTTTTTT.

This clone was seen just once. The J gene is TRBJ2-3, the V gene TRBV28, with unresolved D. Germline CDR1 and CDR2: MDHEN and SYDVKM. This CDR3 has 13 residues. With 3 bases removed from V and 6 bases from J, the gap between germline ends came to 10 bases. CDR3 nucleotide sequence: TGTGCCAGCAGTTTGTCAGCCCTGGATACGCAGTATTTT. Its protein is CASSLSALDTQYF.

The V call is TRBV30, the J call TRBJ2-7; D ambiguous. The CDR3 is 12 residues long. V lost 3 bases, J lost 6 bases, and 12 bases lay in between. Germline values: CDR1 GTSNPN, CDR2 SVGIG (reference sequence). CDR3 loop: CAWSLSPLEQYF. In nucleotides, the CDR3 is TGTGCCTGGAGCCTTTCCCCGCTCGAGCAGTACTTC.

The CDR3 protein is CASSLRGNEAGELFF. The CDR3 DNA sequence: TGCGCCAGCAGCTTGCGGGGGAATGAGGCCGGGGAGCTGTTTTTT. This sequence joins TRBV5-1 and TRBJ2-2; D is possibly TRBD2 (6 bases). Deletions cut 1 base from V and 6 bases from J, with 13 bases between. Germline-derived CDR1 and CDR2 are SGHRS and YFSETQ. This CDR3 is built from 15 residues.

This clone was seen just once. The rearrangement uses TRBV9 and TRBJ2-2, with 10 bases matching TRBD2. Germline V gene data show CDR1 as SGDLS and CDR2 as YYNGEE. V lost 0 bases, J lost 2 bases, and 1 base stayed unmatched. The CDR3 extends over 16 amino acids. The CDR3: CASSVGTSGNTGELFF. The CDR3 DNA follows: TGTGCCAGCAGCGTAGGGACTAGCGGCAACACCGGGGAGCTGTTTTTT.

This chain links TRBV10-3 with TRBJ2-6, with 7 bases that match TRBD2. The trim removed 6 bases at V and 0 bases at J, leaving 14 bases unmatched. Germline V gives CDR1 ENHRY, CDR2 SYGVKD. The CDR3 sequence is 19 residues long. CDR3 bases: TGTGCCATCAGAGGGAGGGCCGGGAGTTTGCGCTCTGGGGCCAACGTCCTGACTTTC. Protein: CAIRGRAGSLRSGANVLTF.

The chain carries TRBV28 and TRBJ2-5; TRBD2 is a possible D gene (6 bases). The germline gives CDR1 MDHEN, CDR2 SYDVKM. V shed 5 bases and J shed 2 bases, with 18 bases lying between them. The CDR3 runs 16 residues. The CDR3 DNA reads as TGTGCCAGCAGTCCCCATCGGGAGTTAGGGCAAGAGACCCAGTACTTC. It specifies CASSPHRELGQETQYF.

V usage is TRBV5-4 and J usage is TRBJ2-5, with D unresolved. CDR1 and CDR2 from the germline V gene are SGHNT and YYREEE (reference sequence). V lost 4 bases, J lost 2 bases, and 15 bases lay in between. This CDR3 is 15 amino acids long. CDR3 in DNA: TGTGCCAGCAGCATCCGATTAGACGGTCAAGAGACCCAGTACTTC. This encodes CASSIRLDGQETQYF.

The genes are TRBV10-1 and TRBJ1-1; D is ambiguous. The CDR3 is 13 residues long. Germline V gene sequence: CDR1 WNHNN, CDR2 SYGVQD (reference sequence). V shed 5 bases and J shed 5 bases, with 12 bases lying between them. For the CDR3, the DNA is TGCGCCAGCAGTCTGGGAAGTGGGACTGAAGCTTTCTTT. Translating gives CASSLGSGTEAFF.